Sequencing of this TCR beta chain was carried out in a study of early T cells in non-severe SARS-CoV-2 infection. At the level of the study: Sequenced bulk RNA came from whole blood that was unsorted, and chains were unpaired.

The length of the CDR3 is 17 residues. The V gene's germline CDR1 is SGHTA and CDR2 FQGTGA. Trimming cost V 2 bases and J 7 bases; bases outside gene matches: 11. Individual cDNA molecules received unique molecular identifiers during library preparation. TCRdb called the 5' RACE reads again in MiXCR, with one record for every CDR3 protein. Of approximately 69,000 distinct CDR3 sequences in the sample, around 10% were seen once. The TCR originated in an adult who was a healthcare worker with PCR-confirmed SARS-CoV-2 infection or an uninfected control (not recorded which). The chain has TRBV7-3 and TRBJ2-1, with 10 positions matching TRBD2. The input for sequencing was whole blood, taken at baseline. For the CDR3, the DNA is TGTGCCAGCAGCTTAGCGTCTAGCGGGAGTAATAAGAATGAGCAGTTCTTC. This gives the protein CASSLASSGSNKNEQFF.